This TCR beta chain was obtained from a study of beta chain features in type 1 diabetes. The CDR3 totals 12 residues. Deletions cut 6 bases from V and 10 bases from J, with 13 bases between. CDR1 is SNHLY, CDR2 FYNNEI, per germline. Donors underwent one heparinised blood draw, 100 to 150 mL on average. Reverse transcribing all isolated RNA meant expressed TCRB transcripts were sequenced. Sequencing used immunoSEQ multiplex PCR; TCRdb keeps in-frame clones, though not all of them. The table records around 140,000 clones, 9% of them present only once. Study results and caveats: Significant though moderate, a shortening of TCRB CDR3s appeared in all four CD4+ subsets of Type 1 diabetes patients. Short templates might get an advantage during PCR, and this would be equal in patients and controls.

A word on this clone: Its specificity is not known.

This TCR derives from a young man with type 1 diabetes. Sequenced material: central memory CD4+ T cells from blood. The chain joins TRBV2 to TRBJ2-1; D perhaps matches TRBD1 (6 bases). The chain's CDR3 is CASRPEGDEQFF. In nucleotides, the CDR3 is TGTGCCAGCAGGCCAGAGGGGGACGAGCAGTTCTTC.